This T cell receptor (beta chain) was observed in a study of response to subunit inactivated influenza vaccine. Broader study findings: The authors proposed limited new T cell recruitment per seasonal influenza vaccination.

Notes on this clonotype: Its antigen is unidentified.

TCRdb re-called the RT-PCR reads through MiXCR, storing one row per CDR3 protein. The sample includes about 520,000 distinct CDR3 sequences, around 7.7% of them seen just once. The CDR3 runs to 18 residues. The trim removed 5 bases at V and 9 bases at J, leaving 13 bases unmatched. Germline V gene sequence: CDR1 SGHAT, CDR2 FQNNGV. This specimen consisted of PBMCs from blood, obtained about 23 months after vaccination. The chain carries TRBV11-2 and TRBJ2-1; the match to TRBD2 covers 16 bases. The sequence was obtained from a man between 45 and 75 years old who received an inactivated influenza vaccine. The chain's CDR3 is CASSVPRPGLAGGVEQFF. The CDR3 DNA follows: TGTGCCAGCAGCGTCCCCCGCCCGGGACTAGCGGGGGGGGTTGAGCAGTTCTTC. The variable domain in full, completed from reference TRBV11-2 and TRBJ2-1, reads EAGVAQSPRYKIIEKRQSVAFWCNPISGHATLYWYQQILGQGPKLLIQFQNNGVVDDSQLPKDRFSAERLKGVDSTLKIQPAKLEDSAVYLCASSVPRPGLAGGVEQFFGPGTRLTVL.